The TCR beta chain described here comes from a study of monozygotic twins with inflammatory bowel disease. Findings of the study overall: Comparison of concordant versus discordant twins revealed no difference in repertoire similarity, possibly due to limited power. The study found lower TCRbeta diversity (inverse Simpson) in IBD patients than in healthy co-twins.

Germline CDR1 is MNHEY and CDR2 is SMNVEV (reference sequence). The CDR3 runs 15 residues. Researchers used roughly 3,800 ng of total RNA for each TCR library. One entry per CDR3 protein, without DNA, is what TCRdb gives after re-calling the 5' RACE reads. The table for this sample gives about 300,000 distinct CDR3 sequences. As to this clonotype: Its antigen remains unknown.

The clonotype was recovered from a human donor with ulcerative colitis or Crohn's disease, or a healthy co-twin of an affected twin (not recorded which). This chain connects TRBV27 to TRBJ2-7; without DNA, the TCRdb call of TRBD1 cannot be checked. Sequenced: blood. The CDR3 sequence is CASSSPDRAFYEQYF.